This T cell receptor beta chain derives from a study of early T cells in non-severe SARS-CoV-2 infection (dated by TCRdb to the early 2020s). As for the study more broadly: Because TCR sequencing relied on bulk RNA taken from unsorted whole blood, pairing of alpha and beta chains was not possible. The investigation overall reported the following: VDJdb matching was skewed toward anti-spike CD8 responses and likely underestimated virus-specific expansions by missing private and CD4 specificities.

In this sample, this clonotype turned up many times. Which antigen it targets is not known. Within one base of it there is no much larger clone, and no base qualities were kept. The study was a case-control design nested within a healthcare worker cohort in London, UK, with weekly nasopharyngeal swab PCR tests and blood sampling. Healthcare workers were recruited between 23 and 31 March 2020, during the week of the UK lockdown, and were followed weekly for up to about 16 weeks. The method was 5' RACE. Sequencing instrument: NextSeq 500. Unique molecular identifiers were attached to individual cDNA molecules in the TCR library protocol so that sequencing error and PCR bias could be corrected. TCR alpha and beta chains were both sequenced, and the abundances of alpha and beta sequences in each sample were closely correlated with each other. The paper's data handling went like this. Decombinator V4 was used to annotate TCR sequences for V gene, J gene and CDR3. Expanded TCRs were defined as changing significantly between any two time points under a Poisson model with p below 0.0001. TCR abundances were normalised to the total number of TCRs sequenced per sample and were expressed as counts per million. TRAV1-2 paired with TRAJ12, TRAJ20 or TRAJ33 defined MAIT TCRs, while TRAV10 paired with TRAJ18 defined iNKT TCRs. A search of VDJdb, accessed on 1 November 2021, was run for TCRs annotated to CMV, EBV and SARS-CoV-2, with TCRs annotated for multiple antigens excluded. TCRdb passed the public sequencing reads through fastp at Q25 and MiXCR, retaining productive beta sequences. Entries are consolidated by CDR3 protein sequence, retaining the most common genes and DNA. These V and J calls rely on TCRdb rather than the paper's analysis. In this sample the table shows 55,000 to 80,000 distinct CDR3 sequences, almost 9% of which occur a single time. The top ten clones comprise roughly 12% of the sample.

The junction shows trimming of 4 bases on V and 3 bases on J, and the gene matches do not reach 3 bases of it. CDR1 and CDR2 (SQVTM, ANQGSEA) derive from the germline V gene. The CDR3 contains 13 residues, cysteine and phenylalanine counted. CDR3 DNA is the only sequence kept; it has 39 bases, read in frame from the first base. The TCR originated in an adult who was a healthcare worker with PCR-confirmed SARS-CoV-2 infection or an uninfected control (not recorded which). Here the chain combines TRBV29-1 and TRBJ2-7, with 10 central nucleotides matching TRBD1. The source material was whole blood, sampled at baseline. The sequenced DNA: TGCAGCGTTGCCGGGACAGGGGACTACGAGCAGTACTTC. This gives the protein CSVAGTGDYEQYF.